This TCR beta chain was recovered during a study of human T cells and chemical hapten exposure (dated by TCRdb to about 2021). In the study overall: For sensitization, 2% DPC in acetone was applied to a 2 cm by 2 cm area of upper inner arm skin. Throughout the approximately 25-week study period, patients were also given weekly therapeutic DPC doses on the scalp. Patch testing was done on the upper back using Finn chambers containing 0.01% DPC, and results were scored after 6 days according to International Contact Dermatitis Research Group standards. Most of the patients in the cohort were female, and the cohort covered alopecia areata with under or over 50% scalp involvement, alopecia totalis and alopecia universalis. Libraries were combined into a pool for sequencing, and differences in TCR yield between samples came mainly from small differences in library volumes within the pool. The study tracked peripheral blood TCR repertoire changes in vivo during primary and secondary sensitization to the hapten diphenylcyclopropenone (DPC) in alopecia patients. Patient blood was sampled pre-sensitization (week 0) and at 2, 6 and about 24 weeks after DPC sensitization. Approximately 28 alopecia patients gave blood for TCR sequencing at one to four time points (pre-sensitization, 2, 6 and 24 weeks).

Study-wide findings and limitations: Alopecia, a presumed autoimmune disease, was present in all patients, so the immune response of the patients might differ from that of healthy individuals. Expanded TCRs formed significantly more large CDR3 similarity clusters than pre-sensitization or healthy control sets, consistent with antigen-driven responses. Patch test score correlated positively with the number of PT1 expanded TCRs, reaching significance at thresholds 8, 16 and 32 but not at 4. After repeated subsampling, the strength of the expansion versus patch-test correlation and the threshold at which it became significant changed. DPC sensitization did not change how many TCRs were above 1 in 1000 frequency, and no evidence was found of alterations in global repertoire structure.

According to the study, the label for this sample's time point signals: patch test 1, 2 weeks after DPC sensitization. Interpreted using the paper, the treatment or condition label stands for: therapeutic diphenylcyclopropenone sensitization with weekly scalp DPC. Blood at each patch-test visit was drawn before the patch test was applied. Patients were eligible if aged 18 to 70, diagnosed with alopecia and judged suitable for DPC therapy, and pregnant patients were excluded. Total RNA was extracted from unfractionated whole blood that had been collected in Tempus Blood RNA tubes. CDR1 LGHNA and CDR2 YNFKEQ were looked up in the germline V gene. Counted from cysteine to phenylalanine, this CDR3 has 17 amino acids. Left in the record is the CDR3 DNA by itself, 51 bases read in frame from the first base. The junction shows trimming of 0 bases on V and 0 bases on J, plus 12 bases between the germline ends.

The method was RACE. Sequencing instrument: NextSeq 500. During library preparation, unique molecular identifiers were attached to individual cDNA molecules so that TCRs could be counted in a quantitative, reproducible way. Each blood RNA sample was used to sequence both TCR alpha and TCR beta chains. As for the original processing: Samples had a median of roughly 98,000 TCRs, with a range from about 23,224 to 700,000. The Decombinator software suite was used to annotate the V, J and CDR3 of the TCR reads. Every sample was subsampled to the same number of TCRs (28,000) for the PS versus PT1 abundance plots. TCRs were defined as expanded if absent before sensitization and observed at least eight times at the 2-week time point. In TCRdb, the public reads were trimmed at Q25 with fastp and aligned with MiXCR, with productive beta chains retained. Under each unique CDR3 protein, matching rows form one entry showing the most common genes and DNA. TCRdb's processing, not the authors', yielded these V and J calls. In all, the sample holds some 49,000 distinct CDR3 sequences, and 9.3% of those were seen once. Clones ranked in the top ten supply approximately 4.5% of the sample.

This clonotype was counted ten times or more. Its antigen remains unidentified. No per-base quality is available; no much larger clone lies one base away. The clonotype was recovered from a woman aged 45-59 years with alopecia areata. Some clones in this sample may be carry-over from other donors' samples. Recombination joined TRBV4-2 with TRBJ1-3; TRBD1 is possibly the D segment (5 matching bases). The source was whole blood, collected in connection with sensitization to the hapten diphenylcyclopropenone (DPC). The CDR3 loop reads CASSQDGGQFSGNTIYF. The DNA is TGTGCCAGCAGCCAAGACGGAGGACAATTCTCTGGAAACACCATATATTTT.